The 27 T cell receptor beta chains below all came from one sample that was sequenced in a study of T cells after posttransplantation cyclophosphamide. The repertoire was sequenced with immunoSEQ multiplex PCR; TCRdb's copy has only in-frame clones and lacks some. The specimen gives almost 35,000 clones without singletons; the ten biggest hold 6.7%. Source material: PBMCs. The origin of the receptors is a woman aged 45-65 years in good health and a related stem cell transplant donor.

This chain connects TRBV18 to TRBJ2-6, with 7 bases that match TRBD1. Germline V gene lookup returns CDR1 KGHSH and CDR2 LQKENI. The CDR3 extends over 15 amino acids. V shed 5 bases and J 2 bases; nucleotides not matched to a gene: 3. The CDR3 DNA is TGTGCCAGCTCATCCCAGGGGGCTGGGGCCAACGTCCTGACTTTC. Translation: CASSSQGAGANVLTF.

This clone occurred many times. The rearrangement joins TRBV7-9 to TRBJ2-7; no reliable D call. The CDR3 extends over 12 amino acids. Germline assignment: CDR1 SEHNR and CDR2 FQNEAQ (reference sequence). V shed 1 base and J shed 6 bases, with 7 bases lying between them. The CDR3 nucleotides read TGTGCCAGCAGCTTAGAAGGTGGCGAGCAGTACTTC. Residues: CASSLEGGEQYF.

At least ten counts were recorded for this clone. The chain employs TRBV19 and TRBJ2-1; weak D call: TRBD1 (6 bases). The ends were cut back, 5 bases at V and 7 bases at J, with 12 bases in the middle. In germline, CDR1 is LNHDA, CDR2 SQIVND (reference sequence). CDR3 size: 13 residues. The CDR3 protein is CASSVTGMNEQFF. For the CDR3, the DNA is TGTGCCAGTAGTGTGACAGGTATGAATGAGCAGTTCTTC.

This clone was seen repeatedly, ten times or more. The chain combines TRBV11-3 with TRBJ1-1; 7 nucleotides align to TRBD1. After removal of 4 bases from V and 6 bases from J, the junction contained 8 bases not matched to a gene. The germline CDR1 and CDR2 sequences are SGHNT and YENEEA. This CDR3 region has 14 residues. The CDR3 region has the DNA TGTGCCAGCAGCTCCGGACAGGCCAACGCTGAAGCTTTCTTT. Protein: CASSSGQANAEAFF.

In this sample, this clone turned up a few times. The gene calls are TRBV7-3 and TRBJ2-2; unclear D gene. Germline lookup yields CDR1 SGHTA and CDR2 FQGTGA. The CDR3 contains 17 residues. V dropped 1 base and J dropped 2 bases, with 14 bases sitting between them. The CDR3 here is CASSLRDTATNTGELFF. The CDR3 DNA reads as TGTGCCAGCAGCTTAAGAGACACGGCGACCAACACCGGGGAGCTGTTTTTT.

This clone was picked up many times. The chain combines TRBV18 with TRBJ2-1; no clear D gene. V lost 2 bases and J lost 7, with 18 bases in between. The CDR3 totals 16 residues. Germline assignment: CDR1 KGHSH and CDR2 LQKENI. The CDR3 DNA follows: TGTGCCAGCTCACCATTCCCGGTCGAGGCGCGGAATGAGCAGTTCTTC. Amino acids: CASSPFPVEARNEQFF.

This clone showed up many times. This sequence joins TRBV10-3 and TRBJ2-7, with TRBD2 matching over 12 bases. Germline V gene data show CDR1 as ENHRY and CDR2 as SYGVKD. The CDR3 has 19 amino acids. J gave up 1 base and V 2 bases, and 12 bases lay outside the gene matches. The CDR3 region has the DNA TGTGCCATCAGTGAGAGGGCTAGCGGGAGGGTATTGGGGTCCTACGAGCAGTACTTC. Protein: CAISERASGRVLGSYEQYF.

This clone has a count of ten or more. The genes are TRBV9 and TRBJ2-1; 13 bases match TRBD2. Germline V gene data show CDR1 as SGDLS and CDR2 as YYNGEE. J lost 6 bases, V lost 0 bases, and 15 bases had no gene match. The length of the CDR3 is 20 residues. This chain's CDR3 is CASSVEWGAATSGRSNEQFF. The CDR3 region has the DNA TGTGCCAGCAGCGTAGAATGGGGGGCCGCGACTAGCGGGAGGAGCAATGAGCAGTTCTTC.

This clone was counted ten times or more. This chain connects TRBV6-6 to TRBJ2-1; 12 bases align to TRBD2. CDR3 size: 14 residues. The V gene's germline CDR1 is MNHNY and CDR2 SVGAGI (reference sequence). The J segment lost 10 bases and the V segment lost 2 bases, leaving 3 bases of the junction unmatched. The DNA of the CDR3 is TGTGCCAGCAGTTACGATGGGACTAGCGGGGAGCAGTTCTTC. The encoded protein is CASSYDGTSGEQFF.

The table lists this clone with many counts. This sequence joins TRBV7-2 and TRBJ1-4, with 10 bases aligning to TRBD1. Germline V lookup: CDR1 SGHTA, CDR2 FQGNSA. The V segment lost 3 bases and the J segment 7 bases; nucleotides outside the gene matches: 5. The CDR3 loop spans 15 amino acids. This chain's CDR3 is CASSFPGQGSEKLFF. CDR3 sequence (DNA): TGTGCCAGCAGCTTCCCGGGACAGGGGAGTGAAAAACTGTTTTTT.

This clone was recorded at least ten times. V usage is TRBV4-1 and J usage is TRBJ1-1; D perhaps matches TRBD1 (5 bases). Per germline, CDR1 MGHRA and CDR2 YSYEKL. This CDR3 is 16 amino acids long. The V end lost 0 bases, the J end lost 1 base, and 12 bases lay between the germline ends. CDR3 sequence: CASSQDQDRENTEAFF. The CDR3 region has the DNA TGCGCCAGCAGCCAAGATCAAGACAGAGAGAACACTGAAGCTTTCTTT.

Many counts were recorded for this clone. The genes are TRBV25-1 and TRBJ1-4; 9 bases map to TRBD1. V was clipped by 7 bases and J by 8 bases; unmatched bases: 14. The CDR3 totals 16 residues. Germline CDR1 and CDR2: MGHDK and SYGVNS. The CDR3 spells CASTSPQGTGSEKLFF. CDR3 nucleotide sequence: TGTGCCAGCACCTCACCTCAAGGGACAGGGAGCGAAAAACTGTTTTTT.

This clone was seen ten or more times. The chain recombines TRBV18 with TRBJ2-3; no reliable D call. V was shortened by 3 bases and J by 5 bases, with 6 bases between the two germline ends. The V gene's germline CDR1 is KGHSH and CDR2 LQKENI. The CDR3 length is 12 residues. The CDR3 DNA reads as TGTGCCAGCTCACCGACTGAAGATACGCAGTATTTT. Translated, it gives CASSPTEDTQYF. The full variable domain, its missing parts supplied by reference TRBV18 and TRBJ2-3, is NAGVMQNPRHLVRRRGQEARLRCSPMKGHSHVYWYRQLPEEGLKFMVYLQKENIIDESGMPKERFSAEFPKEGPSILRIQQVVRGDSAAYFCASSPTEDTQYFGPGTRLTVL.

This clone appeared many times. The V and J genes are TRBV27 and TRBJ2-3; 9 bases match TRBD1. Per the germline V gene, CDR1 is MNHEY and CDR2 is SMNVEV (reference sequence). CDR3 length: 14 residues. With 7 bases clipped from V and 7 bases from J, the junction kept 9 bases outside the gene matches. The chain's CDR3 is CASKPGQGWNTQYF. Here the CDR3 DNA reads TGTGCCAGCAAACCGGGACAGGGTTGGAATACGCAGTATTTT.

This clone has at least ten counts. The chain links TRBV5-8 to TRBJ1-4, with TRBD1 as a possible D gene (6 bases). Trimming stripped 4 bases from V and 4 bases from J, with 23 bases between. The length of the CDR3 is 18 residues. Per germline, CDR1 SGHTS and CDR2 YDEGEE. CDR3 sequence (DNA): TGTGCCAGCAGCCGCCTAAAAAGGACAGCGACCATTAATGAAAAACTGTTTTTT. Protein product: CASSRLKRTATINEKLFF.

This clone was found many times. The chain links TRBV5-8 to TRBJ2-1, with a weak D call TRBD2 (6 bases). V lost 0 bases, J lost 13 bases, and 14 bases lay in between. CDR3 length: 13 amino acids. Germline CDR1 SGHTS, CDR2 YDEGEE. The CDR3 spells CASSLARRDRQFF. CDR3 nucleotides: TGTGCCAGCAGCTTGGCCAGGCGGGATCGACAGTTCTTC.

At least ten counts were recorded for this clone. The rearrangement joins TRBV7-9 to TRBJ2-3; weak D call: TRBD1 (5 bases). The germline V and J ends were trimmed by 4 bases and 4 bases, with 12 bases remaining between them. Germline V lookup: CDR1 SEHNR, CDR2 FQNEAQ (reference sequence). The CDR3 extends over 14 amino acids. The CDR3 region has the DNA TGTGCCAGCAGCTCTTCAAGGGGCGCAGATACGCAGTATTTT. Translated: CASSSSRGADTQYF.

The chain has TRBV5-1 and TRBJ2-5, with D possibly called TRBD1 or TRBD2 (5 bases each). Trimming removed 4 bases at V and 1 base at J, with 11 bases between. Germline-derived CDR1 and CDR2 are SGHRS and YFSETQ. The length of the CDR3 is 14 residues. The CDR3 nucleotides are TGCGCCAGCAGCCCCCAGAGGGGCCAAGAGACCCAGTACTTC. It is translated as CASSPQRGQETQYF.

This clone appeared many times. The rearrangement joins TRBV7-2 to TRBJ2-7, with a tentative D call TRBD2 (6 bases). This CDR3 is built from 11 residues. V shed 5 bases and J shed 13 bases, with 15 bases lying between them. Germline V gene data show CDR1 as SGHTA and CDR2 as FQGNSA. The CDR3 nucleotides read TGTGCCAGCAGCCTTTCCCGGGGGTTCTACTTC. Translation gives CASSLSRGFYF.

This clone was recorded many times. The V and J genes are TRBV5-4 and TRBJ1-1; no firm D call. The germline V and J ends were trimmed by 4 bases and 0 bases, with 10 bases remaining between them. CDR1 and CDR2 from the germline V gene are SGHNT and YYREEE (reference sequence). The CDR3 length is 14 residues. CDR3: CASSLVGLNTEAFF. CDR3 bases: TGTGCCAGCAGCCTAGTAGGTCTGAACACTGAAGCTTTCTTT.

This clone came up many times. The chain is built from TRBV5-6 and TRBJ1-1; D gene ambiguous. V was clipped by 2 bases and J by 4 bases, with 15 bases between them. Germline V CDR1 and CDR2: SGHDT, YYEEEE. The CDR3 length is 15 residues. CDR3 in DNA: TGTGCCAGCAGCTTTGGTATCGGGGTTGGCACTGAAGCTTTCTTT. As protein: CASSFGIGVGTEAFF.

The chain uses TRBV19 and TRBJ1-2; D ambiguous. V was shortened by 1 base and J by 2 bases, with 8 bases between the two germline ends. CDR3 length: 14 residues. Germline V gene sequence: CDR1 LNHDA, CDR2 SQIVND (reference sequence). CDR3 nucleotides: TGTGCCAGTAGTATAGGTCCGGGGAACTATGGCTACACCTTC. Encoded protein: CASSIGPGNYGYTF.

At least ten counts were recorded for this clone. The CDR3: CASSLAIFQTRREKLFF. The CDR3 nucleotides are TGTGCCAGCAGTTTAGCGATCTTCCAGACCCGGCGGGAAAAACTGTTTTTT. This sequence joins TRBV12-3 or TRBV12-4 and TRBJ1-4; no clear D. The length of the CDR3 is 17 residues. Between the trimmed V and J ends, which lost 0 bases and 8 bases, there was a span of 19 bases.

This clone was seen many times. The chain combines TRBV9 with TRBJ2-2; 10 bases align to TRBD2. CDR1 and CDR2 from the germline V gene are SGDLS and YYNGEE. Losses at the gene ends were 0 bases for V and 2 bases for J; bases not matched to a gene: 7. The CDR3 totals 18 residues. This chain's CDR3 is CASSVAPSGSSNTGELFF. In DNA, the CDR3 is TGTGCCAGCAGCGTAGCTCCTAGCGGGAGTAGCAACACCGGGGAGCTGTTTTTT.

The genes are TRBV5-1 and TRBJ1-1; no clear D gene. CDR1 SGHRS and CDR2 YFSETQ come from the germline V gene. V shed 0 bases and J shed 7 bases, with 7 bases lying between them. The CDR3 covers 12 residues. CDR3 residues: CASSLEADEAFF. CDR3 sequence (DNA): TGCGCCAGCAGCTTGGAGGCGGATGAAGCTTTCTTT.

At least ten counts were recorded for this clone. The CDR3 sequence: CASNQGANTEAFF. In DNA, the CDR3 is TGTGCCAGTAATCAGGGGGCTAACACTGAAGCTTTCTTT. V gene TRBV19 combines with J gene TRBJ1-1; 8 bases are a match to TRBD1. The ends lost 7 bases at V and 2 bases at J; junction bases unmatched: 3. This CDR3 has 13 residues. Germline V gene data show CDR1 as LNHDA and CDR2 as SQIVND (reference sequence).

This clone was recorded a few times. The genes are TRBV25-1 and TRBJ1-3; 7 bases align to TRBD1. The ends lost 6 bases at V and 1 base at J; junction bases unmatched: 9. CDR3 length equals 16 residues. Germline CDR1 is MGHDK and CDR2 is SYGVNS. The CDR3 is CASSRGAGESGNTIYF. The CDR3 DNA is TGTGCCAGCAGCAGGGGGGCAGGGGAGTCTGGAAACACCATATATTTT.